Listed below are T cell receptor beta chains from one sample, sequenced in a study of blood T cell repertoires in COVID-19. Repertoires were generated with immunoSEQ multiplex PCR, while TCRdb's copy carries only in-frame clones and drops some. Seen here are about 190,000 clones, around 90% observed once, and the top ten hold roughly a fifth. Sequencing was carried out using peripheral blood. All receptors derive from a man in his sixties with active or convalescent COVID-19. The CDR3 runs from the conserved cysteine through the conserved F or W. Fields, in order: clone size, J gene, V gene, D gene, CDR3 DNA, CDR3 protein. D genes are given only for firm matches. Rows may omit the clone size; those that give it use once, few, many or a size class.

NA TRBJ2-1 TRBV6-6 NA TGTGCCAGTAGCGGACGCAATGAGCAGTTCTTC CASSGRNEQFF
NA TRBJ1-6 TRBV6-1 TRBD1 TGTGCCAGCAGTGAAGCAAGGGGGCTATCGAATTCACCCCTCCACTTT CASSEARGLSNSPLHF
NA TRBJ1-4 TRBV5-1 NA TGCGCCAGCAGCTTTGGGGCCCTTGGCACTAATGAAAAACTGTTTTTT CASSFGALGTNEKLFF
NA TRBJ1-2 TRBV28 NA TGTGCCAGCAGTTTAAACAGGCTAGATGGCTACACCTTC CASSLNRLDGYTF
NA TRBJ1-3 TRBV27 NA TGTGCCAGCAGTCTCGTCGGAACGGGGGTAGCAGGAAACACCATATATTTT CASSLVGTGVAGNTIYF
NA TRBJ2-3 TRBV27 TRBD1 TGTGCCAGCAGTTCGGGACAGGGCACAGATACGCAGTATTTT CASSSGQGTDTQYF
few TRBJ1-3 TRBV3-1/TRBV3-2 TRBD1 TGTGCCAGCAGCCTCAACAGGGGGCATGGAAACACCATATATTTT CASSLNRGHGNTIYF
NA TRBJ2-2 TRBV13 TRBD1 TGTGCCAGCAGCGCGACAGGGTGGAGCACCGGGGAGCTGTTTTTT CASSATGWSTGELFF
once TRBJ1-2 TRBV6-1 NA TGTGCCAGCAGTGAAGGGGGGGGCTATGGCTACACCTTC CASSEGGGYGYTF
NA TRBJ2-1 TRBV6-5 TRBD1 TGTGCCAGCAGCCGACAGGGACCCTACAATGAGCAGTTCTTC CASSRQGPYNEQFF
NA TRBJ1-1 TRBV19 TRBD1 TGTGCCAGTAGTATCGTTAGCAGGGGGCTAGGTGAAGCTTTCTTT CASSIVSRGLGEAFF
NA TRBJ2-3 TRBV7-9 NA TGTGCCAGCAGCTTAGTCGCAGATACGCAGTATTTT CASSLVADTQYF
NA TRBJ1-2 TRBV11-2 NA TGTGCCAGCAGCTTACGATCAGGAGGAAGGATGCACACCTTC CASSLRSGGRMHTF
NA TRBJ2-7 TRBV25-1 NA TGTGCCAGCAGTGAGGGGGCACACACCTCCTACGAGCAGTACTTC CASSEGAHTSYEQYF
NA TRBJ1-5 TRBV19 TRBD1 TGTGCCAGTAGCCTTCTAGGGACAGGGGAGGGGCCCCAGCATTTT CASSLLGTGEGPQHF
NA TRBJ2-6 TRBV3-1/TRBV3-2 NA TGTGCCAGCAGCCAAGCGTCGGCCAACGTCCTGACTTTC CASSQASANVLTF
NA TRBJ2-1 TRBV29-1 TRBD2 TGCAGCGTTTCCGGGACTAGCGGGGGAACAGGAAATGAGCAGTTCTTC CSVSGTSGGTGNEQFF
NA TRBJ2-2 TRBV7-9 TRBD2 TGTGCCAGCAGCCCGTCGGGGGGTCCCGGGGAGCTGTTTTTT CASSPSGGPGELFF
NA TRBJ2-2 TRBV7-3 TRBD2 TGTGCCAGCAGCCCCCAAAGCGGGGTGAACACCGGGGAGCTGTTTTTT CASSPQSGVNTGELFF
NA TRBJ1-3 TRBV5-4 NA TGTGCCAGCAGCTTGCCAGGCTCTGGAAACACCATATATTTT CASSLPGSGNTIYF
once TRBJ1-1 TRBV6-5 TRBD1 TGTGCCAGCAAGGGACAGGGAAGAGGGGACACTGAAGCTTTCTTT CASKGQGRGDTEAFF
NA TRBJ2-3 TRBV24-1 NA TGTGCCACCAGTGATTTTGGGACTAGCACAGATACGCAGTATTTT CATSDFGTSTDTQYF
NA TRBJ1-5 TRBV27 NA TGTGCCAGCAGTTTAGAACTGGGCAATCAGCCCCAGCATTTT CASSLELGNQPQHF
many TRBJ2-7 TRBV27 TRBD1 TGTGCCAGCAAATTGGGGACAGGGAGCTCCTACGAGCAGTACTTC CASKLGTGSSYEQYF
few TRBJ1-3 TRBV2 NA TGTGCCAGCAGTGAAGCGATGGCAGCTGGAAACACCATATATTTT CASSEAMAAGNTIYF
NA TRBJ2-1 TRBV4-1 TRBD2 TGCGCCAGCAGCCCCGGGACTAGCTATTTCGATGAGCAGTTCTTC CASSPGTSYFDEQFF
NA TRBJ1-2 TRBV6-4 NA TGTGCCAGCAGCCCCGAGGCAGCTAGCTATGGCTACACCTTC CASSPEAASYGYTF
NA TRBJ1-2 TRBV24-1 NA TGTGCCACCAGCCCCGCCACCAGCTATGGCTACACCTTC CATSPATSYGYTF
NA TRBJ1-5 TRBV24-1 TRBD1 TGTGCCACCAGTGAGGGACAGGGTATCAATCAGCCCCAGCATTTT CATSEGQGINQPQHF
NA TRBJ1-6 TRBV5-1 TRBD1 TGCGCCAGCAGCGCTAACCGGGACAGCACCCTCCACTTT CASSANRDSTLHF
few TRBJ2-7 TRBV25-1 TRBD1 TGTGCCAGCAGTGAACGTAGTCGACAGGGGACCTACGAGCAGTACTTC CASSERSRQGTYEQYF
NA TRBJ2-2 TRBV29-1 NA TGCAGCGTTGAAGTAGGGGACACCGGGGAGCTGTTTTTT CSVEVGDTGELFF
NA TRBJ2-2 TRBV15 TRBD1 TGTGCCACCAGCGCCGGGACAGGGGTTGTGACCGGGGAGCTGTTTTTT CATSAGTGVVTGELFF
once TRBJ1-2 TRBV3-1/TRBV3-2 NA TGTGCCAGCAGCCAAGACCTGACAGGAGGCTATGGCTACACCTTC CASSQDLTGGYGYTF
NA TRBJ1-2 TRBV7-3 TRBD1 TGTGCCAGCAGACCCCCTGGCCAGGGGGCTAACTATGGCTACACCTTC CASRPPGQGANYGYTF
NA TRBJ2-5 TRBV12-3/TRBV12-4 NA TGTGCCAGCAGACAAGCGGTTCAGGAGACCCAGTACTTC CASRQAVQETQYF
NA TRBJ2-4 TRBV11-2 NA TGTGCCAGCAGCCCTACGACAGTTAAAAACATTCAGTACTTC CASSPTTVKNIQYF
once TRBJ1-3 TRBV2 NA TGTGCCAGCAGTGCTAACAGGGAAAACACCATATATTTT CASSANRENTIYF
NA TRBJ2-2 TRBV10-3 TRBD2 TGTGCCATCAGTACTAGCGGGGAGTACACCGGGGAGCTGTTTTTT CAISTSGEYTGELFF
NA TRBJ1-1 TRBV11-2 TRBD1 TGTGCCAGCAGCTTAGCGGTGGGGACAGCTGAAGCTTTCTTT CASSLAVGTAEAFF
NA TRBJ2-3 TRBV4-2 TRBD2 TGTGCCAGCAGCCGATCGACTAGCGGGTTTTCCTCTAGCACAGATACGCAGTATTTT CASSRSTSGFSSSTDTQYF
NA TRBJ1-2 TRBV1 NA TGCACCAGCAGCCTTCTCCGGGACAACGCCTCTAACTATGGCTACACCTTC CTSSLLRDNASNYGYTF
NA TRBJ2-2 TRBV10-3 TRBD2 TGTGCCACGACCGGGACTAGCGGGGTGGAGGGGGAGCTGTTTTTT CATTGTSGVEGELFF
NA TRBJ2-3 TRBV19 TRBD1 TGTGCCAGTAGCCAGGGGGCTAACGCAGATACGCAGTATTTT CASSQGANADTQYF